The rows below give T cell receptor beta chains drawn from one sample of a study of blood T cell repertoires in COVID-19. The method was immunoSEQ multiplex PCR; TCRdb's version includes in-frame clones alone and lacks a portion of them. In the table there are about 100,000 clones, roughly four fifths of which are singletons. The sample was peripheral blood. The receptor source for this set is a woman aged 70-85 years with acute or convalescent COVID-19. Each CDR3 is given with its conserved first and last residue. A D gene is named only where the DNA matches it firmly. Size is omitted from some rows. Given values are once, few, many or a class for expanded clones.

CDR3	DNA	V	J	D	size
CASSARLEDEQYF	TGTGCCAGCAGCGCCCGCCTAGAGGACGAGCAGTACTTC	TRBV9	TRBJ2-7	NA	NA
CASSFRDSHNEQFF	TGTGCCAGCAGCTTCCGGGACAGCCATAATGAGCAGTTCTTC	TRBV7-2	TRBJ2-1	TRBD1	NA
CAISVEAGSYYGYTF	TGTGCCATCAGTGTTGAGGCAGGGTCATACTATGGCTACACCTTC	TRBV10-3	TRBJ1-2	NA	NA
CARALDGFGNSPLHF	TGTGCCAGAGCCCTCGACGGGTTTGGTAATTCACCCCTCCACTTT	TRBV2	TRBJ1-6	NA	NA
CASSGTGQGFSPLHF	TGTGCCAGCAGTGGGACGGGACAGGGGTTTTCACCCCTCCACTTT	TRBV28	TRBJ1-6	TRBD1	few
CASSQDLHMQGVYQETQYF	TGTGCCAGCAGCCAAGACTTGCACATGCAAGGGGTTTACCAAGAGACCCAGTACTTC	TRBV3-1/TRBV3-2	TRBJ2-5	NA	NA
CASSGNAGYSGDNGYTF	TGCGCCAGCAGCGGGAACGCGGGTTATTCGGGGGATAATGGCTACACCTTC	TRBV5-1	TRBJ1-2	NA	NA
CASSPGTGGLGGANVLTF	TGTGCCAGCAGCCCCGGGACAGGGGGACTCGGTGGGGCCAACGTCCTGACTTTC	TRBV7-3	TRBJ2-6	TRBD1	NA
CASTLRGQNNQPQHF	TGTGCCAGTACCTTAAGGGGACAGAACAATCAGCCCCAGCATTTT	TRBV19	TRBJ1-5	TRBD1	NA
CASSSTPSTAVRGQETQYF	TGCGCCAGCAGCTCGACCCCATCGACAGCCGTCCGGGGGCAAGAGACCCAGTACTTC	TRBV5-1	TRBJ2-5	NA	NA